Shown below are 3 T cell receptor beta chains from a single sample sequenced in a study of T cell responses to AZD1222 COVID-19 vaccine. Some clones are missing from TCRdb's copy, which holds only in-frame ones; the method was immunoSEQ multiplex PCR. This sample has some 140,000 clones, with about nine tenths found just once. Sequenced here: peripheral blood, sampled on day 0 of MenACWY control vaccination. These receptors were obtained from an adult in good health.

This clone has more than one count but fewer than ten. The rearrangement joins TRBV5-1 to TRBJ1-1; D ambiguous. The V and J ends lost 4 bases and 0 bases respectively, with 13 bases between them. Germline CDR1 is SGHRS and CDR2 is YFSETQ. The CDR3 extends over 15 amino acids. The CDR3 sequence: CASSPSPRLNTEAFF. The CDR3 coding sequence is TGCGCCAGCAGCCCCAGTCCCCGTTTGAACACTGAAGCTTTCTTT.

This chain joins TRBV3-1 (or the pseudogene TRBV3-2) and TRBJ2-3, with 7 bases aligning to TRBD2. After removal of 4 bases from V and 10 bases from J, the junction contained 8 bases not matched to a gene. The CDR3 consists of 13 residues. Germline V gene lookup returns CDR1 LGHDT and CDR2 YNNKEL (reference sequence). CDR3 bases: TGTGCCAGCAGCCCGGAGGACGCGGGGGCGCAGTATTTT. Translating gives CASSPEDAGAQYF.

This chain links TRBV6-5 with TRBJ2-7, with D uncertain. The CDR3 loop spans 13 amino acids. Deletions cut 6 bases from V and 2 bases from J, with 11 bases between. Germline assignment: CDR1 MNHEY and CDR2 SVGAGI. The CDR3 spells CASRWWSTYEQYF. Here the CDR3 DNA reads TGTGCCAGCAGGTGGTGGTCCACCTACGAGCAGTACTTC.